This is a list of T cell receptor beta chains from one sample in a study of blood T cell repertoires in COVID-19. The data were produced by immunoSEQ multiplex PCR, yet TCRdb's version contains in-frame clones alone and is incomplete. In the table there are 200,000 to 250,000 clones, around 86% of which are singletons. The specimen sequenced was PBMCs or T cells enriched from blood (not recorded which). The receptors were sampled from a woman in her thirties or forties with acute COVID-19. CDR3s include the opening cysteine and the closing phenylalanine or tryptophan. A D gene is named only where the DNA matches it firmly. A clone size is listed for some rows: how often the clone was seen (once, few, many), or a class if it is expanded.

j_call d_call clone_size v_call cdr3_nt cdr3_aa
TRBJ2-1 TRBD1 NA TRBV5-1 TGCGCCAGCAGCTTGGCTTCACAGGGGGCAGGGAATGAGCAGTTCTTC CASSLASQGAGNEQFF
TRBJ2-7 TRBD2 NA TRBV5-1 TGCGCCAGCAGCTTGGGGACTAGCGGGAGACCCTACGAGCAGTACTTC CASSLGTSGRPYEQYF
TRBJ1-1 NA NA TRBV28 TGTGCCAGCAGTGAAGGGGGTGCAGGCGCTTTCTTT CASSEGGAGAFF
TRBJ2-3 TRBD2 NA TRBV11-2 TGTGCCAGCAGCTCACAACTAGCGGGCAGCACAGATACGCAGTATTTT CASSSQLAGSTDTQYF
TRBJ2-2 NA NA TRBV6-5 TGTGCCAGCAGAAAAGCTAACACCGGGGAGCTGTTTTTT CASRKANTGELFF
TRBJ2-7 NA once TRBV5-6 TGTGCCAGCAGCTGGGGAGTAGCACGTATCCCCTACGAGCAGTACTTC CASSWGVARIPYEQYF
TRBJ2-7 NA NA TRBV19 TGTGCCAGTAGTGTATTAGCGGTGAGCTCCTACGAGCAGTACTTC CASSVLAVSSYEQYF
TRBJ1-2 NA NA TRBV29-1 TGCAGCGTTGATGGAGCGACAGGAGAGTATCGCTATGGCTACACCTTC CSVDGATGEYRYGYTF
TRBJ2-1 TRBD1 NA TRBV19 TGTGCCAGTAGTAAGGTCGGGACAGGGGGCTTCAATGAGCAGTTCTTC CASSKVGTGGFNEQFF
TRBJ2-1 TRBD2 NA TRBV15 TGTGCCACCAGCAGAGACCCGACTAGCGGGAGCAATGAGCAGTTCTTC CATSRDPTSGSNEQFF
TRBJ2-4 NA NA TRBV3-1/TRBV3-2 TGTGCCAGCAGCCCGCAGTTAGCCAAAAACATTCAGTACTTC CASSPQLAKNIQYF
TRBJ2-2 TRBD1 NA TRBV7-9 TGTGCCAGCAGCCTCCGGGACAGGTCGACCTCCGGGGAGCTGTTTTTT CASSLRDRSTSGELFF
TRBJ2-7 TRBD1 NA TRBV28 TGTGCCAGCAGTCCCTCCGGTACAGGGGGCCACGAGCAGTACTTC CASSPSGTGGHEQYF
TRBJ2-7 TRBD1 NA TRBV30 TGTGCCTGGAGCGTGGGGACAGGGGGCTATAAGCAGTACTTC CAWSVGTGGYKQYF
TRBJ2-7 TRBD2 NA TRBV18 TGTGCCAGCTCACCCGCAGGACTAGTGGGTTACGAGCAGTACTTC CASSPAGLVGYEQYF
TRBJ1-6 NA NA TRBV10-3 TGTGCCATCAGTGAGAGGGGTTTAACGGGTTCACCCCTCCACTTT CAISERGLTGSPLHF
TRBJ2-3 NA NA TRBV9 TGTGCCAGCAGCCAGGCCATCACAGATACGCAGTATTTT CASSQAITDTQYF
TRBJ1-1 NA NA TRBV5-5 TGTGCCAGCAGTTTCGACTGGAACACTGAAGCTTTCTTT CASSFDWNTEAFF
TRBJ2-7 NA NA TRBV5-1 TGCGCCAGCAGCGGTTGGGCGATTGACAGGAGCTACGAGCAGTACTTC CASSGWAIDRSYEQYF
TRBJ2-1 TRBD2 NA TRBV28 TGTGCCAGCAGTTTAGAGCGGCTAGCGGCCTACAATGAGCAGTTCTTC CASSLERLAAYNEQFF
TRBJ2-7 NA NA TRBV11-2 TGTGCCAGCAGCTCTGAGCCTGCCACCTACGAGCAGTACTTC CASSSEPATYEQYF
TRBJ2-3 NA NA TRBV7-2 TGTGCCAGCAGCTTATGGGGGGGGCCCGTTACGCAGTATTTT CASSLWGGPVTQYF
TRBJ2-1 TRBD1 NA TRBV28 TGTGCCAGCAGACCCCGAACAGGGGGCCTAGGGATTGAGCAGTTCTTC CASRPRTGGLGIEQFF
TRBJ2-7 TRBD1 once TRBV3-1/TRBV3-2 TGTGCCAGCAGCCCACAGGGGGCGTTAGACCACGAGCAGTACTTC CASSPQGALDHEQYF
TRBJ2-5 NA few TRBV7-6 TGTGCCAGCAGCCTAACTTGGGAGACCCAGTACTTC CASSLTWETQYF
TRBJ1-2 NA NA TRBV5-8 TGTGCCAGCAGCTTGGGGGGGGTTAACTATGGCTACACCTTC CASSLGGVNYGYTF
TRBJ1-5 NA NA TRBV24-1 TGTGCCACCAGTGACTCAGGGTCGCCGCCCCAGCATTTT CATSDSGSPPQHF
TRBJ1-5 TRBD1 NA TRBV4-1 TGCGCCAGCAGCCCGACAGGGGGTTTCAATCAGCCCCAGCATTTT CASSPTGGFNQPQHF
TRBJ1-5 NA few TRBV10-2 TGCGCCAGCAGGGGGGAGGGATTGGGACCCCAGCATTTT CASRGEGLGPQHF
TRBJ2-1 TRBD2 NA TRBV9 TGTGCCAGCAGCCTTGGCGGACTAGCGGGAGATGAGCAGTTCTTC CASSLGGLAGDEQFF